Each of the 24 T cell receptor beta chains below was sequenced from the same sample in a study of STAT5B mutations in CD4+ large granular lymphocyte leukemia. Profiled with immunoSEQ multiplex PCR; TCRdb holds only in-frame clones, not every one. The sample lists roughly 26,000 clones; around 86% were seen once. The sample comprised CD4+ T cells from blood buffy coats. These receptors were obtained from a human donor in good health.

The chain carries TRBV6-1 and TRBJ1-1; D not certain. The CDR3 is 12 amino acids. V shed 6 bases and J shed 1 base, with 6 bases lying between them. The V gene's germline CDR1 is MNHNS and CDR2 SASEGT. As DNA, the CDR3 is TGTGCCAGCAGAGGCAGGAACACTGAAGCTTTCTTT. Its translation: CASRGRNTEAFF.

Comment on this clone: Additional DNA sequences in this sample encode the identical CDR3. The chain combines TRBV7-9 with TRBJ1-1; 9 nucleotides align to TRBD1. Trimming at V came to 7 bases and at J to 7 bases, leaving 7 bases not matched to a gene. CDR1 is SEHNR and CDR2 is FQNEAQ in the germline V gene (reference sequence). The CDR3 spans 13 residues. In nucleotides, the CDR3 is TGTGCCAGCAACCCGGGACAGGGAGGTGAAGCTTTCTTT. It codes for CASNPGQGGEAFF.

This clone is a singleton in its sample. This chain joins TRBV5-6 and TRBJ1-5, with TRBD1 matching 9 bases. This CDR3 contains 17 residues. CDR1 is SGHDT, CDR2 YYEEEE, per germline. V shed 2 bases, J shed 0 bases, and the junction held 6 bases outside the gene matches. In nucleotides, the CDR3 is TGTGCCAGCAGCTTCCCGGGACAGGGCTATAGCAATCAGCCCCAGCATTTT. This encodes CASSFPGQGYSNQPQHF. Full variable domain (outside the CDR3, taken from reference TRBV5-6 and TRBJ1-5): DAGVTQSPTHLIKTRGQQVTLRCSPKSGHDTVSWYQQALGQGPQFIFQYYEEEERQRGNFPDRFSGHQFPNYSSELNVNALLLGDSALYLCASSFPGQGYSNQPQHFGDGTRLSIL.

This clone has only a few counts. The chain joins TRBV27 to TRBJ1-4; no definite D call. V gave up 3 bases and J gave up 5 bases, with 16 bases separating them. Germline V CDR1 and CDR2: MNHEY, SMNVEV (reference sequence). The CDR3 totals 16 residues. This CDR3 is CASSFSPWQRNEKLFF. Here the CDR3 DNA reads TGTGCCAGCAGTTTTTCTCCGTGGCAGAGAAATGAAAAACTGTTTTTT. Full variable domain (missing parts from reference TRBV27 and TRBJ1-4): EAQVTQNPRYLITVTGKKLTVTCSQNMNHEYMSWYRQDPGLGLRQIYYSMNVEVTDKGDVPEGYKVSRKEKRNFPLILESPSPNQTSLYFCASSFSPWQRNEKLFFGSGTQLSVL.

The chain carries TRBV7-2 and TRBJ2-5, with 15 bases fitting TRBD2. There are 16 residues in the CDR3. The V segment lost 5 bases and the J segment 4 bases; nucleotides outside the gene matches: 5. From germline, CDR1 is SGHTA and CDR2 FQGNSA. The CDR3 DNA reads as TGTGCCAGCAGCAGGGGACTAGCGGGAGGAGGAGAGACCCAGTACTTC. Translation: CASSRGLAGGGETQYF.

V and J are TRBV4-2 and TRBJ2-5; 7 bases are a match to TRBD1. Germline V CDR1 and CDR2: LGHNA, YNFKEQ. After removal of 3 bases from V and 4 bases from J, the junction contained 14 bases not matched to a gene. The CDR3 is 17 amino acids. The CDR3 loop is CASSQGNSRGPGETQYF. The CDR3 coding sequence is TGTGCCAGCAGCCAGGGTAATAGTAGGGGGCCGGGAGAGACCCAGTACTTC.

This clone appeared once. This chain connects TRBV19 to TRBJ1-4; 10 positions match TRBD1. Germline trimming cut 5 bases from V and 7 bases from J; bases unmatched to any gene: 10. There are 16 residues in the CDR3. In germline, CDR1 is LNHDA, CDR2 SQIVND (reference sequence). CDR3 in amino acids: CASSGGQGPYIEKLFF. Here the CDR3 DNA reads TGTGCCAGTAGTGGGGGACAGGGGCCATATATTGAAAAACTGTTTTTT.

The chain employs TRBV6-5 and TRBJ1-4; D gene uncertain. This CDR3 contains 15 residues. Trimming shortened V by 0 bases and J by 10 bases, and 15 bases separated the two germline ends. Germline V CDR1 and CDR2: MNHEY, SVGAGI. The CDR3 DNA is TGTGCCAGCAGTTACTCTGTTTCAATGGAGGGAAAACTGTTTTTT. This sequence encodes CASSYSVSMEGKLFF.

The V gene is TRBV7-9, the J gene TRBJ2-1; D is unclear. V lost 4 bases, J lost 5 bases, and 15 bases lay in between. The CDR3 extends over 15 amino acids. Looked up from germline, CDR1 is SEHNR and CDR2 is FQNEAQ (reference sequence). Here the CDR3 DNA reads TGTGCCAGCAGCTCGGGCGCAGGATGGAACAATGAGCAGTTCTTC. Encoded protein: CASSSGAGWNNEQFF. The complete variable domain, with remaining parts taken from reference TRBV7-9 and TRBJ2-1, reads DTGVSQNPRHKITKRGQNVTFRCDPISEHNRLYWYRQTLGQGPEFLTYFQNEAQLEKSRLLSDRFSAERPKGSFSTLEIQRTEQGDSAMYLCASSSGAGWNNEQFFGPGTRLTVL.

This clone has a handful of counts. The chain employs TRBV29-1 and TRBJ1-4; 10 bases line up with TRBD1. V lost 0 bases, J lost 8 bases, and 3 bases stayed unmatched. This CDR3 is 14 amino acids long. Germline V lookup: CDR1 SQVTM, CDR2 ANQGSEA. In nucleotides, the CDR3 is TGCAGCGTTGAAGACGGGACAGGGGAAGAAAAACTGTTTTTT. This gives the protein CSVEDGTGEEKLFF.

CDR3 sequence (DNA): TGTGCCAGCAGCCCCTTTAGTCCGCGGGGGGCCGTCACAGATACGCAGTATTTT. Translating gives CASSPFSPRGAVTDTQYF. This sequence joins TRBV14 and TRBJ2-3; 8 nucleotides align to TRBD2. This CDR3 has 18 amino acids. J was trimmed by 2 bases and V by 4 bases; bases with no gene match: 14. CDR1 and CDR2 (germline): SGHDN, FVKESK.

J is TRBJ2-7 and V is TRBV7-9; the D gene is possibly TRBD2 (7 bases). This CDR3 is built from 16 residues. Trimming removed 5 bases at V and 5 bases at J, with 22 bases between. Germline V gives CDR1 SEHNR, CDR2 FQNEAQ (reference sequence). The CDR3 DNA sequence: TGTGCCAGCAGCCCTCGGGGGGCAGCGCCTTACGACGAGCAGTACTTC. The encoded protein is CASSPRGAAPYDEQYF.

The chain is built from TRBV7-2 and TRBJ2-3; D possibly uses TRBD1 or TRBD2 (5 bases each). Per germline, CDR1 SGHTA and CDR2 FQGNSA. The CDR3 sequence is 14 residues long. Trimming removed 6 bases at V and 0 bases at J, with 10 bases between. CDR3 in amino acids: CASRPGRSTDTQYF. In DNA form, the CDR3 reads TGTGCCAGCAGACCGGGACGAAGCACAGATACGCAGTATTTT.

CDR3 loop: CASSPHVRDRTYEQYF. The CDR3 nucleotides read TGTGCCAGCAGCCCACATGTCCGAGACAGAACCTACGAGCAGTACTTC. The rearrangement joins TRBV27 to TRBJ2-7; perhaps TRBD1 as D (5 bases). V was trimmed by 6 bases and J by 2 bases, leaving 20 bases between them. Looked up from germline, CDR1 is MNHEY and CDR2 is SMNVEV (reference sequence). This CDR3 comprises 16 residues.

V gene TRBV7-2 combines with J gene TRBJ2-5; D is possibly TRBD2 (5 bases). This CDR3 spans 12 amino acids. Germline CDR1 is SGHTA and CDR2 is FQGNSA. Trimming stripped 3 bases from V and 10 bases from J, with 12 bases between. The CDR3: CASSFEGRIQYF. CDR3 nucleotide sequence: TGTGCCAGCAGCTTCGAGGGTCGGATCCAGTACTTC.

The V and J genes are TRBV5-6 and TRBJ1-6; D ambiguous. Per the germline V gene, CDR1 is SGHDT and CDR2 is YYEEEE. This CDR3 has 15 residues. V gave up 0 bases and J gave up 10 bases, with 14 bases separating them. The CDR3 sequence is CASSLDGDKVSPLHF. The CDR3 coding sequence is TGTGCCAGCAGCTTGGATGGTGACAAGGTATCACCCCTCCACTTT.

The rearrangement links TRBV5-4 to TRBJ2-3, with TRBD2 identical over 10 bases. The trim removed 3 bases at V and 5 bases at J, leaving 6 bases unmatched. The CDR3 is made up of 15 amino acids. Germline CDR1 SGHNT, CDR2 YYREEE (reference sequence). Written as DNA, the CDR3 is TGTGCCAGCAGCTCAGCGGGGGGGCAAATAGATACGCAGTATTTT. As protein: CASSSAGGQIDTQYF.

The chain is built from TRBV2 and TRBJ1-5, with a weak D call TRBD1 (6 bases). This CDR3 contains 14 residues. The ends were cut back, 2 bases at V and 6 bases at J, with 11 bases in the middle. The germline V gene has CDR1 SNHLY and CDR2 FYNNEI. The CDR3 region is CASSEIGGGQPQHF. DNA of the CDR3: TGTGCCAGCAGTGAAATTGGGGGCGGTCAGCCCCAGCATTTT. Drawing the rest from reference TRBV2 and TRBJ1-5, the complete variable domain is EPEVTQTPSHQVTQMGQEVILRCVPISNHLYFYWYRQILGQKVEFLVSFYNNEISEKSEIFDDQFSVERPDGSNFTLKIRSTKLEDSAMYFCASSEIGGGQPQHFGDGTRLSIL.

The genes are TRBV4-1 and TRBJ2-5; D remains ambiguous. CDR3 length: 17 residues. Germline CDR1 MGHRA, CDR2 YSYEKL. V was pared by 4 bases and J by 4 bases, with 22 bases between. The CDR3 sequence is CASSRYTWDPGAETQYF. Written as DNA, the CDR3 is TGCGCCAGCAGCCGCTACACGTGGGATCCCGGCGCAGAGACCCAGTACTTC.

The J gene is TRBJ2-1, the V gene TRBV5-1; TRBD2 agrees at 11 bases. Germline loops: CDR1 SGHRS, CDR2 YFSETQ. V lost 0 bases and J lost 0; bases outside the gene matches: 8. This CDR3 is 19 amino acids long. CDR3 region: CASSLVLAGGVTSYNEQFF. In DNA form, the CDR3 reads TGCGCCAGCAGCTTGGTTCTAGCGGGAGGCGTCACCTCCTACAATGAGCAGTTCTTC. The whole variable domain, filled in from reference TRBV5-1 and TRBJ2-1, reads KAGVTQTPRYLIKTRGQQVTLSCSPISGHRSVSWYQQTPGQGLQFLFEYFSETQRNKGNFPGRFSGRQFSNSRSEMNVSTLELGDSALYLCASSLVLAGGVTSYNEQFFGPGTRLTVL.

The rearrangement joins TRBV7-9 to TRBJ1-6; unclear D gene. With 5 bases removed from V and 9 bases from J, the gap between germline ends came to 11 bases. The germline V gene encodes CDR1 SEHNR and CDR2 FQNEAQ (reference sequence). The CDR3 sequence is 13 residues long. This CDR3 reads CASSPVAGSPLHF. The CDR3 DNA reads TGTGCCAGCAGCCCCGTCGCCGGTTCACCCCTCCACTTT.

The chain joins TRBV7-8 to TRBJ2-5; perhaps TRBD2 as D (5 bases). The CDR3 totals 14 residues. Looked up from germline, CDR1 is SGHVS and CDR2 is FQNEAQ. The V gene lost 0 bases and the J gene lost 4 bases, with 9 bases spanning the gap. CDR3 in DNA: TGTGCCAGCAGCTTAGCGGGAGTGTCAGAGACCCAGTACTTC. Its translation is CASSLAGVSETQYF.

The CDR3 here is CASNDRGWETQYF. CDR3 DNA sequence: TGTGCCAGTAACGACAGGGGATGGGAGACCCAGTACTTC. The gene calls are TRBV19 and TRBJ2-5; 8 positions match TRBD1. V lost 7 bases to trimming and J lost 5 bases; unmatched junction nucleotides: 6. Germline lookup yields CDR1 LNHDA and CDR2 SQIVND (reference sequence). This CDR3 contains 13 residues.

V is TRBV27 and J is TRBJ2-7, with TRBD1 matching over 8 bases. Germline loops: CDR1 MNHEY, CDR2 SMNVEV (reference sequence). The V gene end was trimmed by 5 bases and the J gene end by 1 base; junction bases not matched to a gene: 4. This CDR3 spans 14 amino acids. CDR3 in amino acids: CASSGWDRSYEQYF. The DNA for the CDR3 is TGTGCCAGCAGTGGATGGGACAGGTCCTACGAGCAGTACTTC.